A few counts support the clone carrying this T cell receptor beta chain. Its target is unknown. Some clones are missing from TCRdb's copy, which holds only in-frame ones; the method was immunoSEQ multiplex PCR. The table lists about 38,000 clones, about three quarters of them singletons, with approximately 13% in the top ten. CDR3 length equals 14 residues. Germline V gene data show CDR1 as MNHEY and CDR2 as SMNVEV (reference sequence). V dropped 6 bases and J dropped 2 bases, with 11 bases sitting between them. These data originate in a study of OX40 agonist ivuxolimab in advanced cancers. Study background: Patients got intravenous ivuxolimab at 0.01 to 10 mg/kg every 2 weeks.

Study-level points and caveats: Averaging showed that CD8+ T cells had more expanded clones than CD4+ did.

Sequencing used CD4+ or CD8+ T cells sorted from blood, obtained in a trial of the OX40 agonist ivuxolimab. This TCR came from an adult with an advanced solid tumor such as melanoma, head and neck, liver or kidney cancer. The chain employs TRBV27 and TRBJ1-5, with a tentative D call TRBD1 (5 bases). The CDR3, as DNA: TGTGCCAGCAGGAGGGGTACGGGCAATCAGCCCCAGCATTTT. Translating gives CASRRGTGNQPQHF.